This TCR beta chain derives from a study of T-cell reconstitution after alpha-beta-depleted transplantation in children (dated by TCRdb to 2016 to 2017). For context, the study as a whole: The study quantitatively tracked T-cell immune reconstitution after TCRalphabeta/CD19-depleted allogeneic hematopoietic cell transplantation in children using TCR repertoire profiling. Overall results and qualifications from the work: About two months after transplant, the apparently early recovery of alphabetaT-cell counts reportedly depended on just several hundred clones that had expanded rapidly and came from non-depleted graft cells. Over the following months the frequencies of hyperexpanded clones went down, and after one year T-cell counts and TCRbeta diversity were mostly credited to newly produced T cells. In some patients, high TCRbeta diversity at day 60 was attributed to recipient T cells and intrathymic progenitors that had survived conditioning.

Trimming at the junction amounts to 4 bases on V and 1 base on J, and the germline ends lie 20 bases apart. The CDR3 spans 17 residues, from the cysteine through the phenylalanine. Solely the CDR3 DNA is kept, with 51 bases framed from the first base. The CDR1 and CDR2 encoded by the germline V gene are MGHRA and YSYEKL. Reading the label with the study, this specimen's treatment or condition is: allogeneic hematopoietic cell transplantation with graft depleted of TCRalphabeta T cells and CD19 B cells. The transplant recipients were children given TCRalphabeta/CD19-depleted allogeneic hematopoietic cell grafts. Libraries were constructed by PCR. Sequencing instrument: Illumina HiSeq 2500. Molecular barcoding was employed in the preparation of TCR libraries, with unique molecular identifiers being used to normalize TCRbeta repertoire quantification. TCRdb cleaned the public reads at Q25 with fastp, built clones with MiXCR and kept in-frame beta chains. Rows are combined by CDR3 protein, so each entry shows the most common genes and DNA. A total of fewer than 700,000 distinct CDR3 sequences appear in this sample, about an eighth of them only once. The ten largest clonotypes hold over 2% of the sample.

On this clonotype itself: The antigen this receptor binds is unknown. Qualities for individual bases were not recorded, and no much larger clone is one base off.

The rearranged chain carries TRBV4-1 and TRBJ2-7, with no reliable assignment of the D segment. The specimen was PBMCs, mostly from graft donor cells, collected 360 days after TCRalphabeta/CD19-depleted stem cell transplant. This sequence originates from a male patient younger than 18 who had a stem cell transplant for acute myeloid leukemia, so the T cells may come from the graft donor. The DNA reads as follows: TGCGCCAGCAGCCCACTGTTGGTAGCTTCAGTTTCCTACGAGCAGTACTTC. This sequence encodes CASSPLLVASVSYEQYF.